The sequence of this TCR beta chain was determined in a study of T cell repertoires in cytomegalovirus infection. General study points: The ex vivo response was dominated by HLA-C-restricted CMV-specific TCR beta clonotypes.

MiXCR, applied by TCRdb to the reads, yields one record per CDR3 protein. The table shows approximately 290,000 distinct CDR3 sequences, with around 25% occurring only once. This clonotype has ten or more counts. Its antigen is still unknown. J lost 4 bases, V lost 8 bases, and 13 bases had no gene match. CDR3 length: 15 amino acids. The J gene is TRBJ2-5, the V gene TRBV12-3 or TRBV12-4; 7 positions match TRBD2. Sequencing input: PBMCs. The receptor was isolated from a human donor in good health (CMV status not recorded). Some clones in this sample may be carry-over from other donors' samples. This CDR3 is CASSDRMGGRETQYF. CDR3 DNA sequence: TGTGCCAGCTCCGACCGAATGGGAGGGAGAGAGACCCAGTACTTC.